This T cell receptor beta chain is drawn from a study of cytomegalovirus exposure and HLA in healthy donors. Points from the study as a whole: Cytomegalovirus status, reportedly, was diagnosed with high specificity and sensitivity by the classifier.

This clone came up once. Its antigen remains unknown. Germline values: CDR1 LNHDA, CDR2 SQIVND (reference sequence). V was shortened by 1 base and J by 8 bases, with 11 bases between the two germline ends. This CDR3 region has 14 residues. Data came from immunoSEQ multiplex PCR; TCRdb stores just in-frame clones and leaves some out. The data hold fewer than 140,000 clones, with about 85% observed a single time. What was sequenced was PBMCs. The TCR comes from a woman aged 18-29 years in good health and CMV-seropositive. V gene TRBV19 combines with J gene TRBJ1-4; D not resolved. This CDR3 is CASSIARGGEKLFF. The CDR3 bases are TGTGCCAGTAGTATAGCCCGGGGAGGAGAAAAACTGTTTTTT.